This is a list of T cell receptor beta chains from one sample in a study of Ad26.COV2.S vaccination and SARS-CoV-2 variants. The assay was immunoSEQ multiplex PCR, and TCRdb's table has in-frame clones only and misses some. The profile shows around 300,000 clones, about 87% of them singletons. Material: peripheral blood, obtained in a trial of Ad26.COV2.S vaccine versus placebo. The receptor set was obtained from a person between 18 and 60 years old who received the Ad26.COV2.S COVID-19 vaccine or a placebo. The CDR3 runs from the conserved cysteine through the conserved F or W. A D gene is named only where the DNA matches it firmly. Some rows have no size entry. The others give once, few or many, or a class for an expanded clone.

d_call,clone_size,v_call,j_call,cdr3_nt,cdr3_aa
NA,NA,TRBV7-2,TRBJ1-3,TGTGCCAGCAGCTTAGCGGGACGGAGCTCTGGAAACACCATATATTTT,CASSLAGRSSGNTIYF
TRBD2,NA,TRBV3-1/TRBV3-2,TRBJ2-1,TGTGCCAGCAGATATGGGACTACCGACAATGAGCAGTTCTTC,CASRYGTTDNEQFF
NA,NA,TRBV5-1,TRBJ2-1,TGCGCCAGCAGCTTGGCCTGGTACAATGAGCAGTTCTTC,CASSLAWYNEQFF
NA,NA,TRBV9,TRBJ2-5,TGTGCCAGCAGCGTAGGGATTAGCGAATCAGAGACCCAGTACTTC,CASSVGISESETQYF
NA,NA,TRBV29-1,TRBJ1-3,TGCAGCGTTGGCACGGGGGCGACCTCTGGAAACACCATATATTTT,CSVGTGATSGNTIYF
NA,NA,TRBV5-1,TRBJ1-1,TGCGCCAGCAGCGCCGTCGGGACAGAAGCTTTCTTT,CASSAVGTEAFF
NA,NA,TRBV27,TRBJ1-5,TGTGCCAGCAGTCCCCGGGTTAATCAGCCCCAGCATTTT,CASSPRVNQPQHF
NA,NA,TRBV14,TRBJ2-7,TGTGCCAGCAGCCCTATTGGACAGAACTCCTACGAGCAGTACTTC,CASSPIGQNSYEQYF
NA,NA,TRBV6-2/TRBV6-3,TRBJ1-1,TGTGCCAGCAGTTATCACAGGATGAACACTGAAGCTTTCTTT,CASSYHRMNTEAFF
TRBD1,NA,TRBV7-9,TRBJ2-7,TGTGCCAGCAGCGACATATCCCGGCCGGGACAGGTCTTCTTC,CASSDISRPGQVFF
TRBD2,NA,TRBV4-2,TRBJ2-2,TGTGCCAGCAGCCCCGCCGTAGCGGGGGCCGGGGAGCTGTTTTTT,CASSPAVAGAGELFF
NA,NA,TRBV6-4,TRBJ2-7,TGTGCCAGCCGCCTGACAGTGTACTCCTACGAGCAGTACTTC,CASRLTVYSYEQYF
NA,NA,TRBV4-3,TRBJ2-7,TGCGCCAGCAGCCAAGAAGGAGGCTACGAGCAGTACTTC,CASSQEGGYEQYF
TRBD1,NA,TRBV4-2,TRBJ2-6,TGTGCCAGCAGCCAAGGGGACAGGGCTGGGGCCAACGTCCTGACTTTC,CASSQGDRAGANVLTF
NA,NA,TRBV30,TRBJ1-5,TGTGCCTGGGGAGTTAACAGGGAGTGGAATCAGCCCCAGCATTTT,CAWGVNREWNQPQHF
TRBD1,NA,TRBV25-1,TRBJ2-6,TGTGCCAGCAGGGGGGACAGTAACTCTGGGGCCAACGTCCTGACTTTC,CASRGDSNSGANVLTF
NA,NA,TRBV7-9,TRBJ1-6,TGTGCCAGCAGCGCAGACAGCTCACCCCTCCACTTT,CASSADSSPLHF
NA,NA,TRBV6-5,TRBJ2-2,TGTGCCAGCAGTTACCGGACGGGGAACACCGGGGAGCTGTTTTTT,CASSYRTGNTGELFF
TRBD2,NA,TRBV19,TRBJ2-7,TGTGCCAGTAGTGTAGCTAGCGGTACCTACGAGCAGTACTTC,CASSVASGTYEQYF
TRBD2,NA,TRBV7-9,TRBJ2-1,TGTGCCAGCAGCAAGAGCGGGGGGCTATACAATGAGCAGTTCTTC,CASSKSGGLYNEQFF
NA,NA,TRBV25-1,TRBJ2-3,TGTGCCAGCAGTGATACCGGGACCTCCGAGAGGGATACGCAGTATTTT,CASSDTGTSERDTQYF
NA,NA,TRBV4-1,TRBJ1-6,TGCGCCAGCAGCCAGGCTCCTCTTAGAGTCTCCTATAATTCACCCCTCCACTTT,CASSQAPLRVSYNSPLHF
NA,NA,TRBV19,TRBJ1-1,TGTGCTAGCGTGCGGAGGGACACTGAAGCTTTCTTT,CASVRRDTEAFF
NA,once,TRBV7-9,TRBJ1-4,TGTGCCAGCAGCACGGCCGGGACACGGGTCCTGCGAAAACTGTTTTTT,CASSTAGTRVLRKLFF
NA,NA,TRBV4-3,TRBJ2-7,TGCGCCAGCAGCCGGGACACCATTTACGAGCAGTACTTC,CASSRDTIYEQYF
NA,NA,TRBV29-1,TRBJ1-5,TGCAGCGTTGCGGACAGTAGCAATCAGCCCCAGCATTTT,CSVADSSNQPQHF
NA,NA,TRBV7-3,TRBJ2-1,TGTGCCAGCAGCCCGTCGTACAACTCCTACAATGAGCAGTTCTTC,CASSPSYNSYNEQFF
NA,NA,TRBV29-1,TRBJ1-1,TGCAGCGTTGAAGTGGGTAGAAGGAACACTGAAGCTTTCTTT,CSVEVGRRNTEAFF
NA,NA,TRBV14,TRBJ2-7,TGTGCCAGCAGCCAAGTAACCAATTACGAGCAGTACTTC,CASSQVTNYEQYF
TRBD2,NA,TRBV27,TRBJ2-1,TGTGCCAGCAGGGAGGTCGGGAGGTGGAATGAGCAGTTCTTC,CASREVGRWNEQFF
TRBD2,few,TRBV6-5,TRBJ2-1,TGTGCCAGCAGTTACGGACTAGCGGGACGGGAGCAGTTCTTC,CASSYGLAGREQFF
NA,NA,TRBV5-6,TRBJ2-7,TGTGCCAGCAGCTTCGGACGGGGCTACGAGCAGTACTTC,CASSFGRGYEQYF
TRBD1,once,TRBV30,TRBJ2-5,TGTGCCTGGAGTAAGGACAGGGGGCAGGAGACCCAGTACTTC,CAWSKDRGQETQYF
NA,NA,TRBV20-1,TRBJ1-1,TGCAGTGCTAGAGATCGTACGGGAGCTTTCTTT,CSARDRTGAFF
NA,NA,TRBV4-3,TRBJ1-1,TGCGCCAGCAGCCGTTTTATAACGAACACTGAAGCTTTCTTT,CASSRFITNTEAFF
NA,medium-sized,TRBV30,TRBJ2-7,TGTGCCTGGGGGGGCGATACTAGCGAAACTGGCTACGAGCAGTACTTC,CAWGGDTSETGYEQYF
TRBD2,NA,TRBV5-1,TRBJ2-3,TGCGCCAGCAGCCTCCCTGCGGGGGGGCGGTCTGGCACAGATACGCAGTATTTT,CASSLPAGGRSGTDTQYF
NA,NA,TRBV12-3/TRBV12-4,TRBJ1-1,TGTGCCAGCAGTTTAAGCATGAACACTGAAGCTTTCTTT,CASSLSMNTEAFF
NA,once,TRBV7-2,TRBJ2-4,TGTGCCAGCAGCTCGGGACCGGCCCTAGCCAAAAACATTCAGTACTTC,CASSSGPALAKNIQYF
NA,NA,TRBV11-2,TRBJ1-6,TGTGCCAGCAGCTTTCTCGAACCCGCCTCACCCCTCCACTTT,CASSFLEPASPLHF
NA,NA,TRBV19,TRBJ1-2,TGTGCCAGTAGTATAGATCTCGGGGGCGCTTTCTATGGCTACACCTTC,CASSIDLGGAFYGYTF
TRBD1,NA,TRBV19,TRBJ2-7,TGTGCCAGTAGCACGCCCTATGTGACAGGGTCCTACGAGCAGTACTTC,CASSTPYVTGSYEQYF
NA,NA,TRBV30,TRBJ2-1,TGTGCCTGGAGGGAGATGGGGGGGGCTCGTCTTAGCTCCTACAATGAGCAGTTCTTC,CAWREMGGARLSSYNEQFF
NA,NA,TRBV19,TRBJ2-7,TGTGCCAGTCACGAGAAAAGAAAGACAGGAGCATCTCTCTACGAGCAGTACTTC,CASHEKRKTGASLYEQYF
TRBD2,NA,TRBV7-2,TRBJ2-3,TGTGCCAGCAGCTTAGACCGGACTAGTATGAATACGCAGTATTTT,CASSLDRTSMNTQYF
NA,NA,TRBV5-1,TRBJ2-7,TGCGCCAGCGTGGGAGATTACGAGCAGTACTTC,CASVGDYEQYF
NA,NA,TRBV21-1,TRBJ1-2,TGTGCCAGCAGCAAAGGGGAGGGGGCGAATGGCTACACCTTC,CASSKGEGANGYTF
NA,NA,TRBV10-3,TRBJ1-5,TGTGCCATCAGTGAGGTCCGGGAGAATCAGCCCCAGCATTTT,CAISEVRENQPQHF
TRBD2,NA,TRBV5-1,TRBJ2-1,TGCGCCAGCAGCGCGGGACTAGATACTTACAATGAGCAGTTCTTC,CASSAGLDTYNEQFF
NA,NA,TRBV15,TRBJ2-7,TGTGCCACCAGCAGAGAGAGGTCTGGAGTGGGTGAGCAGTACTTC,CATSRERSGVGEQYF
NA,NA,TRBV29-1,TRBJ2-7,TGCAGCGGCCGGGTCATGGGGGAGCAGTACTTC,CSGRVMGEQYF
NA,NA,TRBV6-5,TRBJ2-7,TGTGCCAGCAGTCCTAAAACGATCTGGGTACACGAGCAGTACTTC,CASSPKTIWVHEQYF
NA,NA,TRBV6-5,TRBJ1-2,TGTGCCAGCAGGGGGAGTTTCTATGGCTACACCTTC,CASRGSFYGYTF
NA,NA,TRBV30,TRBJ1-3,TGTGCCTCCCTAGGGTCCCCTGGAAACACCATATATTTT,CASLGSPGNTIYF
NA,NA,TRBV9,TRBJ2-2,TGTGCCAGCAGCGTAGCTAGGGAAATCAAAAACACCGGGGAGCTGTTTTTT,CASSVAREIKNTGELFF